This T cell receptor beta chain originates from a study of blood T cell repertoires in COVID-19 (TCRdb year 2020). Some background on the complete study: The collaborator samples originated in the United States, Italy and Spain and spanned the acute and convalescent phases of COVID-19. The material from the prospective study consisted of cDNA or gDNA derived from T cells, B-cell-depleted T cells, or PBMCs. Deeply sampled blood TCRbeta repertoires from subjects exposed to, actively infected with, or recovered from COVID-19 were included in the dataset. The repertoires were made available in a free public database intended to serve as a resource for research on the immune response to SARS-CoV-2. The samples were drawn from two sources: the first 160 participants of the ongoing ImmuneRACE study, and 1,000 to 1,500 subjects contributed by 6 global collaborators. The sample metadata nearly always contained a de-identified subject ID, COVID-19 status, age in years and sex. Where available, HLA class I and class II types were taken from metadata supplied by the sample provider and were not determined by assay-based typing.

Each collaborating institution followed its own protocols to collect whole blood in K2EDTA tubes. For TCRbeta analysis, collaborators shipped samples in one of three forms: frozen whole blood, isolated PBMCs, or DNA extracted from either of those sample types. TCRbeta CDR3 regions were amplified from genomic DNA by means of the immunoSEQ Assay, a bias-controlled multiplex PCR. The authors processed their data as follows. Within the assay, amplification of reference gene primers was used to estimate how many nucleated cells each sample contained. To quantify the absolute abundance of each unique TCRbeta CDR3 rearrangement, sequence reads were collapsed and filtered. Productive Simpson clonality was computed per sample as the square root of Simpson's diversity index over productive rearrangements. TCRdb's version of the immuneACCESS table is confined to in-frame rearrangements and falls short of the full clone set. An unresolved V gene accounts for under half of the shortfall where checked; the remainder is of unknown origin. That table furnishes V, J and clone size, whereas the DNA furnished D and trimming. This sample gives 52,000 or so clones in total; approximately 85% of them show up just once. The top ten clonotypes cover roughly 13% of the sample.

Via the germline V gene, CDR1 is SGHTA and CDR2 FQGNSA. The CDR3 runs 13 amino acids, cysteine and phenylalanine included. Here the CDR3 DNA is all that survives: 39 bases in frame from base 1. V is cut by 2 bases and J by 4 bases, and the space between the germline ends is 9 bases. Notes on this clone: Its target antigen remains unknown. Per-nucleotide qualities are absent, and no much larger clonotype sits a single base away.

The full study reports these points: The quantity of clinical and demographic metadata differed by source and by participant and was supplied without curation.

The receptor chain draws on TRBV7-2 and TRBJ2-7; TRBD2 could be the D gene, as 5 bases match. Sequenced: peripheral blood. The TCR originated in a human donor in a cohort sampled during active COVID-19. The CDR3 in this case is CASSLSGVYEQYF. The DNA is TGTGCCAGCAGCTTAAGCGGAGTTTACGAGCAGTACTTC.